These T cell receptor beta chains were read from a single sample in a study of T-cell reconstitution after alpha-beta-depleted transplantation in children. TCRdb re-called the PCR reads with MiXCR, one entry per CDR3 protein. This table has approximately 520,000 distinct CDR3 sequences, more than 9.5% appearing once. The starting material was PBMCs, mostly from graft donor cells, obtained 180 days after TCRalphabeta/CD19-depleted stem cell transplant. The source is a female patient aged 2-15 years who had a stem cell transplant for aplastic anemia, so the T cells may come from the graft donor. Each CDR3 is given with its conserved first and last residue. D genes are given only for firm matches. Rows give clone size only sometimes, using once, few, many, or a class for an expanded clone.

j_call clone_size v_call d_call cdr3_aa cdr3_nt
TRBJ1-5 NA TRBV6-1 TRBD1 CASSRTGGLQPQHF TGTGCCAGCAGTAGGACAGGGGGCTTGCAGCCCCAGCATTTT
TRBJ2-1 few TRBV27 TRBD2 CASRTTGGPFHEQFF TGTGCCAGCAGAACGACGGGAGGGCCTTTCCATGAGCAGTTCTTC
TRBJ1-2 NA TRBV15 TRBD1 CATSRDMAGGRGYTF TGTGCCACCAGCAGAGATATGGCAGGGGGACGGGGCTACACCTTC
TRBJ2-5 NA TRBV11-2 TRBD1 CASSLGYRGFRRETQYF TGTGCCAGCAGCTTAGGTTACAGGGGGTTCCGTCGCGAGACCCAGTACTTC
TRBJ2-7 many TRBV28 TRBD2 CASTKDGTSGAYEQYF TGTGCCAGCACCAAAGACGGGACTAGCGGGGCCTACGAGCAGTACTTC
TRBJ2-3 few TRBV7-3 TRBD2 CASSLSRTSATDTQYF TGTGCCAGCAGCTTAAGTCGGACTAGCGCCACAGATACGCAGTATTTT
TRBJ2-2 many TRBV7-9 NA CASSPSGHGELFF TGTGCCAGCAGCCCCTCGGGGCACGGGGAGCTGTTTTTT
TRBJ2-4 few TRBV7-2 NA CASRAYAMDIQYF TGTGCCAGCAGGGCTTACGCTATGGACATTCAGTACTTC
TRBJ1-2 few TRBV7-8 NA CASTPGGPYGYTF TGTGCCAGCACCCCAGGAGGCCCCTATGGCTACACCTTC
TRBJ1-2 few TRBV19 TRBD1 CASSPGTGDGYTF TGTGCCAGTAGCCCCGGGACAGGGGATGGCTACACCTTC
TRBJ2-1 few TRBV6-1 TRBD2 CASSKTGTSGFFNEQFF TGTGCCAGCAGTAAGACCGGCACTAGCGGGTTCTTCAATGAGCAGTTCTTC
TRBJ1-2 few TRBV15 TRBD1 CATSRGGQGSYGYTF TGTGCCACCAGCAGAGGGGGACAGGGGAGCTATGGCTACACCTTC
TRBJ2-1 few TRBV7-8 TRBD2 CASSLSWSPGLGGIHEQFF TGTGCCAGCAGCTTATCCTGGAGTCCGGGACTAGGTGGTATACATGAGCAGTTCTTC
TRBJ2-5 few TRBV5-6 TRBD1 CASRRGQGQETQYF TGTGCCAGCAGGCGCGGACAGGGCCAAGAGACCCAGTACTTC
TRBJ2-2 NA TRBV27 NA CASSSTGARGGELFF TGTGCCAGCAGTTCAACAGGCGCCCGGGGCGGGGAGCTGTTTTTT
TRBJ1-1 many TRBV6-1 NA CASSALTTGITEAFF TGTGCCAGCAGTGCACTGACTACAGGGATCACTGAAGCTTTCTTT